Listed here are 20 T cell receptor beta chains from one sample, sequenced in a study of blood T cell repertoires in COVID-19. The data were produced by immunoSEQ multiplex PCR, yet TCRdb's version contains in-frame clones alone and is incomplete. The profile shows around 230,000 clones, about nine tenths of them singletons. Sequencing input: peripheral blood. Receptor source: a man aged 60 to 75 who had recovered from COVID-19.

The V call is TRBV6-1, the J call TRBJ1-5, with D hard to call. This CDR3 is built from 16 residues. Germline CDR1 MNHNS, CDR2 SASEGT. Between the trimmed V and J ends, which lost 4 bases and 2 bases, there was a span of 15 bases. The CDR3 nucleotides read TGTGCCAGCAGTGGGGCGACACCCGTGGGCAATCAGCCCCAGCATTTT. The encoded protein is CASSGATPVGNQPQHF.

This clone occurred once. The genes are TRBV2 and TRBJ1-5; 10 positions agree with TRBD1. The length of the CDR3 is 14 residues. Germline loops: CDR1 SNHLY, CDR2 FYNNEI. V shed 5 bases, J shed 7 bases, and the junction held 5 bases outside the gene matches. CDR3 sequence: CASSSTGGGQPQHF. DNA of the CDR3: TGTGCCAGCAGTTCGACAGGGGGCGGCCAGCCCCAGCATTTT.

Only one count was recorded for this clone. The rearrangement joins TRBV5-1 to TRBJ1-6; D is unclear. CDR1 is SGHRS, CDR2 YFSETQ, per germline. This CDR3 is built from 16 residues. V was trimmed by 4 bases and J by 0 bases, leaving 11 bases between them. In DNA form, the CDR3 reads TGCGCCAGCAGCGGGGAAGGGAGCTCCTATAATTCACCCCTCCACTTT. Protein sequence: CASSGEGSSYNSPLHF.

The rearrangement links TRBV30 to TRBJ1-6; no clear D. Trimming pared 5 bases from V and 14 bases from J, leaving 22 bases between. CDR1 and CDR2 from the germline V gene are GTSNPN and SVGIG (reference sequence). The CDR3 runs 14 residues. The chain's CDR3 is CAWRLLGGVGTLHF. CDR3 bases: TGTGCCTGGCGTCTTTTAGGCGGGGTTGGGACCCTCCACTTT.

CDR3 in amino acids: CASSLVGAQETQYF. DNA for the CDR3: TGCGCCAGCAGCTTGGTGGGGGCCCAAGAGACCCAGTACTTC. V gene TRBV5-1 combines with J gene TRBJ2-5; D may be TRBD1 (6 bases). In germline, CDR1 is SGHRS, CDR2 YFSETQ. The V end was cut by 0 bases, the J end by 1 base, with 7 bases between. This CDR3 has 14 amino acids.

J is TRBJ2-1 and V is TRBV5-1; TRBD2 matches at 7 bases. CDR1 SGHRS and CDR2 YFSETQ come from the germline V gene. The trim removed 7 bases at V and 1 base at J, leaving 11 bases unmatched. This CDR3 contains 16 residues. The CDR3 coding sequence is TGCGCCAGCGACCACGCTAGCGGCGAGTCCTACAATGAGCAGTTCTTC. Amino acid sequence: CASDHASGESYNEQFF.

Remarks on this clone: The sample carries other DNA sequences with the same CDR3. CDR3 DNA sequence: TGCGCCAGCAGCTTAACCACAGGGACCACTGAAGCTTTCTTT. This encodes CASSLTTGTTEAFF. The V and J genes are TRBV5-1 and TRBJ1-1, with D tentatively TRBD1 (6 bases). The CDR3 covers 14 residues. Trimming took 2 bases from V and 4 from J, leaving 12 bases between them. Looked up from germline, CDR1 is SGHRS and CDR2 is YFSETQ.

The chain employs TRBV2 and TRBJ1-1; D is possibly TRBD1 (5 bases). The CDR3 spans 14 residues. V was cut by 8 bases and J by 0 bases, with 13 bases left in between. Germline CDR1 and CDR2: SNHLY and FYNNEI. The CDR3 reads CASRRQKMNTEAFF. The CDR3 nucleotides read TGTGCCAGCCGGCGACAGAAAATGAACACTGAAGCTTTCTTT.

The gene calls are TRBV12-5 and TRBJ1-2, with 8 bases identical to TRBD1. Germline CDR1 and CDR2: LGHNT and FRNRAP. This CDR3 is built from 18 residues. Losses at the gene ends were 0 bases for V and 6 bases for J; bases not matched to a gene: 15. In nucleotides, the CDR3 is TGTGCTAGTGGTTTGGTAGGTGCATATTCGACGGGACAGGATGGCTACACCTTC. This sequence encodes CASGLVGAYSTGQDGYTF.

This clone was seen a handful of times. The chain is built from TRBV5-5 and TRBJ1-2; no clear D. The CDR3 length is 12 residues. V lost 4 bases to trimming and J lost 1 base, with 5 bases between them. In germline, CDR1 is SGHKS, CDR2 YYEKEE (reference sequence). CDR3 amino acids: CASSRDNYGYTF. CDR3 bases: TGTGCCAGCAGCCGGGATAACTATGGCTACACCTTC.

With regard to this clone: The sample carries other DNA sequences with the same CDR3. The J gene is TRBJ1-6, the V gene TRBV12-3 or TRBV12-4; 8 positions agree with TRBD1. The CDR3 covers 13 residues. V was pared by 5 bases and J by 7 bases, with 1 base of the junction left unmatched. DNA for the CDR3: TGTGCCAGCAGTCGGGACAGGAATTCACCCCTCCACTTT. This gives the protein CASSRDRNSPLHF.

V and J are TRBV5-1 and TRBJ2-5; D ambiguous. The CDR3 is 12 residues long. From germline, CDR1 is SGHRS and CDR2 YFSETQ. V was clipped by 4 bases and J by 3 bases, with 7 bases between them. The CDR3 DNA follows: TGCGCCAGCAGCCGTAACAAAGAGACCCAGTACTTC. Its protein product is CASSRNKETQYF. Using reference TRBV5-1 and TRBJ2-5 for the parts outside the CDR3, the full variable domain is KAGVTQTPRYLIKTRGQQVTLSCSPISGHRSVSWYQQTPGQGLQFLFEYFSETQRNKGNFPGRFSGRQFSNSRSEMNVSTLELGDSALYLCASSRNKETQYFGPGTRLLVL.

This chain joins TRBV2 and TRBJ2-6; 15 bases fit TRBD2. CDR1 is SNHLY and CDR2 is FYNNEI in the germline V gene. The J segment lost 0 bases and the V segment lost 4 bases, leaving 4 bases of the junction unmatched. This CDR3 spans 19 amino acids. Here the CDR3 reads CASSVGLAGGGSGANVLTF. CDR3 DNA sequence: TGTGCCAGCAGTGTGGGACTAGCGGGGGGAGGCTCTGGGGCCAACGTCCTGACTTTC.

This chain joins TRBV5-4 and TRBJ2-1, with 9 bases identical to TRBD2. The CDR3 runs 14 residues. CDR1 is SGHNT and CDR2 is YYREEE in the germline V gene (reference sequence). V dropped 0 bases and J dropped 7; count of bases not matched to a gene: 2. The DNA for the CDR3 is TGTGCCAGCAGCTTGGGCGGGGGGGTAAATGAGCAGTTCTTC. Translation: CASSLGGGVNEQFF.

The CDR3 is CARRSDRAGTPNTGELFF. DNA of the CDR3: TGTGCCAGACGCAGCGACAGGGCAGGGACCCCGAACACCGGGGAGCTGTTTTTT. This rearrangement joins TRBV5-8 to TRBJ2-2; TRBD1 matches 7 bases. V lost 8 bases, J lost 0 bases, and 16 bases stayed unmatched. The CDR3 is 18 residues long. CDR1 and CDR2 from the germline V gene are SGHTS and YDEGEE.

The chain is built from TRBV30 and TRBJ2-3, with D possibly being TRBD2 (6 bases). V was clipped by 4 bases and J by 8 bases, with 19 bases between them. This CDR3 contains 14 residues. Germline V gene lookup returns CDR1 GTSNPN and CDR2 SVGIG (reference sequence). In nucleotides, the CDR3 is TGTGCCTGGACCCTTGCGGGACCTAGGGGTACGCAGTATTTT. Its translation: CAWTLAGPRGTQYF.

The gene calls are TRBV7-9 and TRBJ2-2, with TRBD1 as a possible D gene (6 bases). The CDR3 has 17 amino acids. Germline V CDR1 and CDR2: SEHNR, FQNEAQ (reference sequence). Trimming took off 5 bases at V and 4 bases at J, with 20 bases between the two ends. The CDR3 coding sequence is TGTGCCAGCAGCCTAATCTCCGGGACACCCTTCACCGGGGAGCTGTTTTTT. Its protein is CASSLISGTPFTGELFF.

The rearrangement joins TRBV4-2 to TRBJ1-2, with TRBD1 matching 9 bases. Germline V gives CDR1 LGHNA, CDR2 YNFKEQ. Trimming removed 1 base from V and 8 bases from J; junction bases left unmatched: 11. This CDR3 has 16 amino acids. The CDR3 loop is CASSQAGTGTFEGYTF. Written as DNA, the CDR3 is TGTGCCAGCAGCCAAGCGGGGACAGGGACGTTTGAGGGCTACACCTTC.

This chain uses TRBV18 with TRBJ2-7, with TRBD1 identical over 7 bases. CDR3 length equals 13 residues. Germline-derived CDR1 and CDR2 are KGHSH and LQKENI. V gave up 8 bases and J gave up 6 bases; unmatched junction bases: 10. In DNA form, the CDR3 reads TGTGCCAGCAGAAAGACCGGACAGGCCGAGCAGTACGTC. Translation: CASRKTGQAEQYV.

V usage is TRBV23-1 and J usage is TRBJ2-4; a weak D match, TRBD1 (5 bases). TRBV23-1 is marked as an open reading frame, function uncertain. The CDR3 has 15 residues. V lost 1 base to trimming and J lost 4 bases, with 11 bases between them. CDR3 sequence (DNA): TGCGCCAGCAGTCAATTTCCCAGGGTAAAAAACATTCAGTACTTC. Protein: CASSQFPRVKNIQYF.